This TCR beta chain was sequenced in a study of cytomegalovirus exposure and HLA in healthy donors. Nominally healthy donors provided the samples, though records likely missed some immune exposures. Germline assignment: CDR1 SGHTS and CDR2 YDEGEE. The CDR3 totals 14 residues. The germline V and J ends were trimmed by 5 bases and 5 bases, with 17 bases remaining between them. PCR primers comprised 60 Vbeta and 13 Jbeta primers. Generated by immunoSEQ multiplex PCR, the TCRdb table keeps only in-frame clones and is missing some. The sample consists of approximately 120,000 clones, under 85% of them appearing once.

The genes are TRBV5-8 and TRBJ2-7; the D gene is possibly TRBD1 (6 bases). The sequence was collected from a man in his forties in good health and CMV-seropositive. The specimen was PBMCs. As DNA, the CDR3 is TGTGCCAGCAGAAAGGGGGTCTCCGGCAACGAGCAGTACTTC. It codes for CASRKGVSGNEQYF.